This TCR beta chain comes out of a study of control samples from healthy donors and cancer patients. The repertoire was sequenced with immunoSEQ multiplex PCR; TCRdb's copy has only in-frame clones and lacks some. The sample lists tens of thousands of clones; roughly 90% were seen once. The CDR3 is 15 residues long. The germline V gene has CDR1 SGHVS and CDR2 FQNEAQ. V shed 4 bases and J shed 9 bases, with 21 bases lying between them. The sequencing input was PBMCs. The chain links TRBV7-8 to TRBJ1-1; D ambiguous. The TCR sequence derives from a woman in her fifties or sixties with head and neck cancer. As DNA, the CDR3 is TGTGCCAGCAGCTCATGGTGGTCAGAGGGCACGAAAGCTTTCTTT. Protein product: CASSSWWSEGTKAFF. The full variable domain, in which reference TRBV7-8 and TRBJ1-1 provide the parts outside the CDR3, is GAGVSQSPRYKVAKRGQDVALRCDPISGHVSLFWYQQALGQGPEFLTYFQNEAQLDKSGLPSDRFFAERPEGSVSTLKIQRTQQEDSAVYLCASSSWWSEGTKAFFGQGTRLTVV.